This T cell receptor beta chain was sequenced for a study of T cells in Graves' hyperthyroidism and ophthalmopathy. Germline CDR1 SGHDT, CDR2 YYEEEE. V was trimmed by 0 bases and J by 0 bases, leaving 7 bases between them. The CDR3 is 15 residues long. The CDR3 regions of TCR beta were amplified from RNA transcripts. The TCR CDR3 was amplified in a first-round RT-PCR using the HTBI primer set. TCRdb re-called the multiplex PCR reads with MiXCR, one entry per CDR3 protein. The sample includes 700,000 to 850,000 distinct CDR3 sequences, around a third of them seen just once. Calling Graves' hyperthyroidism stable meant ophthalmopathy did not progress within 18 months. Recently diagnosed hyperthyroidism of less than 2 months' duration affected patients aged 18 to 65. The study left out patients who had uncontrolled infection, other autoimmune disease, pregnancy or lactation. Source material for PBMCs was around 10 ml fresh peripheral blood.

The chain links TRBV5-6 to TRBJ1-5; D uncertain. The sequence came from a middle-aged woman with Graves' hyperthyroidism. Material: blood. CDR3 coding DNA: TGTGCCAGCAGCTTGGGGGTGGATAGCAATCAGCCCCAGCATTTT. This codes for CASSLGVDSNQPQHF.